This T cell receptor (beta chain) was captured in a study of T cells in Graves' hyperthyroidism and ophthalmopathy. The overall study: Peripheral blood was taken when the disease was first diagnosed, before any treatment began.

Study-level points and caveats: Among thyroid clonotypes expanded above 0.001, most also appeared in blood.

PBMCs stemmed from 10 ml fresh peripheral blood. There were TCR beta CDR3 regions amplified from RNA transcripts. The HTBI set primed first-round TCR CDR3 RT-PCR. TCRdb passed the multiplex PCR reads through MiXCR, listing each CDR3 protein once. The sample holds 400,000 to 500,000 distinct CDR3 sequences; about 15% are singletons and the top ten take over 10%. CDR1 and CDR2 from the germline V gene are SEHNR and FQNEAQ (reference sequence). The CDR3 has 13 amino acids. J lost 5 bases, V lost 1 base, and 1 base had no gene match. This clonotype came up many times. What it binds is unknown. A much bigger clone sits one base away, suggesting this may be a read error.

Sequencing input: blood. This TCR was sampled from a man aged 18-30 years with Graves' ophthalmopathy. This chain links TRBV7-9 with TRBJ1-1; 7 bases are shared with TRBD1. The CDR3: CASSLEQGTEAFF. In DNA form, the CDR3 reads TGTGCCAGCAGCTTAGAACAGGGGACTGAAGCTTTCTTT.